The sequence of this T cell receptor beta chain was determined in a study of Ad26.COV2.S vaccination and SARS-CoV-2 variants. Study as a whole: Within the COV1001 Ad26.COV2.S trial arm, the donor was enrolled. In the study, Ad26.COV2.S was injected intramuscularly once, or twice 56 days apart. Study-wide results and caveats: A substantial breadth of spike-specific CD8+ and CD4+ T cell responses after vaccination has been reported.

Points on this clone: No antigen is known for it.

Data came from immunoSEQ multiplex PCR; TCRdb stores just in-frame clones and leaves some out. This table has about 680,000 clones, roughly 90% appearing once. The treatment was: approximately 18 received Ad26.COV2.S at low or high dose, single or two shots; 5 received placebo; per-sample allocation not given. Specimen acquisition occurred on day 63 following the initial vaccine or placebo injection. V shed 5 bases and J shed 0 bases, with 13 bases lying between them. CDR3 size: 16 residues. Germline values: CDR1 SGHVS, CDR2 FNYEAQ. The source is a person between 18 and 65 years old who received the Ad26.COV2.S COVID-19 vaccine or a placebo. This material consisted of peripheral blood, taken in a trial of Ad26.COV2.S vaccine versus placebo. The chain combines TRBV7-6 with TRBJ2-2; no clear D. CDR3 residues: CASSLVEPSNTGELFF. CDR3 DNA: TGTGCCAGCAGCCTAGTGGAGCCGTCGAACACCGGGGAGCTGTTTTTT.